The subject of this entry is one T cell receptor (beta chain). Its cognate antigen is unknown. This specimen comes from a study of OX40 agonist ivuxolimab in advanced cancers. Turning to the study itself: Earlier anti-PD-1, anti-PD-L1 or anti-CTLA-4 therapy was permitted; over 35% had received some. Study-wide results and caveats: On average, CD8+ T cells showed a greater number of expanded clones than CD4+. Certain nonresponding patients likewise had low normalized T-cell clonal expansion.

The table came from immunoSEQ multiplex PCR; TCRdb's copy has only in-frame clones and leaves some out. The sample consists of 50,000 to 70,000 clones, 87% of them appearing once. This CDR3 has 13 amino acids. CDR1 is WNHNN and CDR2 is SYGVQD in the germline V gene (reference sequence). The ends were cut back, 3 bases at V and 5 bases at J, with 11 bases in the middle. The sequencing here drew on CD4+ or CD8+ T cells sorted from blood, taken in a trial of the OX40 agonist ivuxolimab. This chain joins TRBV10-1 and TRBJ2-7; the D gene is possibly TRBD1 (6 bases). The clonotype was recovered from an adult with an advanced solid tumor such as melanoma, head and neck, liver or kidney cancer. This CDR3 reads CASSDGQRDEQYF. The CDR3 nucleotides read TGCGCCAGCAGTGACGGACAGCGCGACGAGCAGTACTTC.